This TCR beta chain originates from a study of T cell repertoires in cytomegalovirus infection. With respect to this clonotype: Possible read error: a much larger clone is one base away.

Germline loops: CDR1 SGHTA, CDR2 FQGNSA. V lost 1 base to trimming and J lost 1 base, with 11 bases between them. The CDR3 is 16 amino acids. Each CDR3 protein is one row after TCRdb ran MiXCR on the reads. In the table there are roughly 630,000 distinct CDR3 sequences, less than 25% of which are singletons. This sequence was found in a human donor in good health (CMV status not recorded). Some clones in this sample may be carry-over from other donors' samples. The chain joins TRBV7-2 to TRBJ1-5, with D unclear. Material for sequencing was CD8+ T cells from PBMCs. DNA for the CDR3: TGTGCCAGCAGCTTAGTGAGCAGACTAAGCAATCAGCCCCAGCATTTT. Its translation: CASSLVSRLSNQPQHF.